These T cell receptor beta chains were read from a single sample in a study of T cell responses to AZD1222 COVID-19 vaccine. Profiled with immunoSEQ multiplex PCR; TCRdb holds only in-frame clones, not every one. The sample shows roughly 150,000 clones, almost 95% of them seen only once. This sample comprised peripheral blood, obtained on day 0 of AZD1222 vaccination. The source of these receptors is an adult in good health. Each CDR3 is given with its conserved first and last residue. D genes are given only for firm matches. Not all rows give a size; the values are once, few, many and, for expanded clones, a class.

CDR3 protein: CASSDRAEAFF; CDR3 DNA: TGTGCCAGCAGCGACAGGGCTGAAGCTTTCTTT; V gene: TRBV12-3/TRBV12-4; D gene: TRBD1; clone size: -; J gene: TRBJ1-1; CDR3 length: 11
CDR3 protein: CSVRGGRAYNEQFF; CDR3 DNA: TGCAGCGTGAGAGGGGGGAGAGCCTACAATGAGCAGTTCTTC; V gene: TRBV29-1; D gene: -; clone size: -; J gene: TRBJ2-1; CDR3 length: 14
CDR3 protein: CSVEESPGTGTEAFF; CDR3 DNA: TGCAGCGTTGAAGAGTCGCCGGGTACGGGCACTGAAGCTTTCTTT; V gene: TRBV29-1; D gene: -; clone size: -; J gene: TRBJ1-1; CDR3 length: 15
CDR3 protein: CASSLTSGGAADTQYF; CDR3 DNA: TGTGCCAGCAGCTTGACTAGCGGGGGGGCCGCAGATACGCAGTATTTT; V gene: TRBV7-3; D gene: TRBD2; clone size: -; J gene: TRBJ2-3; CDR3 length: 16
CDR3 protein: CASSRFLDRQETQYF; CDR3 DNA: TGCGCCAGCAGCCGTTTCTTGGACAGACAAGAGACCCAGTACTTC; V gene: TRBV4-1; D gene: -; clone size: -; J gene: TRBJ2-5; CDR3 length: 15
CDR3 protein: CASSFPGETQYF; CDR3 DNA: TGTGCCAGCAGTTTCCCAGGGGAGACCCAGTACTTC; V gene: TRBV28; D gene: -; clone size: -; J gene: TRBJ2-5; CDR3 length: 12
CDR3 protein: CASSRRVLSNEKLFF; CDR3 DNA: TGTGCCAGCAGCCGCAGGGTTTTAAGTAATGAAAAACTGTTTTTT; V gene: TRBV7-2; D gene: -; clone size: -; J gene: TRBJ1-4; CDR3 length: 15
CDR3 protein: CASSEGDGASSYNEQFF; CDR3 DNA: TGTGCCAGCAGCGAGGGTGACGGAGCCAGCTCCTACAATGAGCAGTTCTTC; V gene: TRBV9; D gene: -; clone size: once; J gene: TRBJ2-1; CDR3 length: 17
CDR3 protein: CASSRGQGNQPQHF; CDR3 DNA: TGTGCCAGCAGCCGGGGACAGGGCAATCAGCCCCAGCATTTT; V gene: TRBV3-1/TRBV3-2; D gene: TRBD1; clone size: -; J gene: TRBJ1-5; CDR3 length: 14
CDR3 protein: CASSPLGEGYTF; CDR3 DNA: TGTGCCAGCAGCCCCCTAGGGGAAGGCTACACCTTC; V gene: TRBV27; D gene: -; clone size: -; J gene: TRBJ1-2; CDR3 length: 12